This T cell receptor (beta chain) was sequenced for a study of blood T cell repertoires in COVID-19. Study-wide background: Acute and convalescent COVID-19 samples came from the United States, Italy and Spain. In each case, the material was cDNA or gDNA derived from T cells, B-cell-depleted T cells, or PBMCs.

With 1 base clipped from V and 9 bases from J, the junction kept 11 bases outside the gene matches. CDR1 SGHTA and CDR2 FQGNSA come from the germline V gene. The CDR3 extends over 17 amino acids. Authors' processing steps: From reference gene primer amplification, estimates of nucleated cell counts were derived. The assay was immunoSEQ multiplex PCR, and TCRdb's table has in-frame clones only and misses some. V and J calls and clone size follow that table, whereas D and trimming were derived from the DNA. The sample carries hundreds of thousands of clones, around 87% recorded once. The clonotype was recovered from a woman in her thirties or forties who had recovered from COVID-19. The chain is built from TRBV7-2 and TRBJ2-1; 11 bases fit TRBD2. The sample consisted of peripheral blood. CDR3 region: CASSLDLPSGGRGEQFF. CDR3 DNA: TGTGCCAGCAGCTTAGATTTGCCTAGCGGGGGGCGGGGTGAGCAGTTCTTC. The entire variable domain, with the rest obtained from reference TRBV7-2 and TRBJ2-1, is as follows: GAGVSQSPSNKVTEKGKDVELRCDPISGHTALYWYRQSLGQGLEFLIYFQGNSAPDKSGLPSDRFSAERTGGSVSTLTIQRTQQEDSAVYLCASSLDLPSGGRGEQFFGPGTRLTVL.